This T cell receptor (beta chain) was identified in a study of human T cells and chemical hapten exposure. Regarding the study as a whole: After DPC sensitization, TCRs above 1 in 1000 frequency showed no change.

One entry per CDR3 protein, called by TCRdb with MiXCR from the RACE reads. The data show fewer than 500,000 distinct CDR3 sequences, roughly 4.8% seen once. Time point of the sample: patch test 1, 2 weeks after DPC sensitization. Treatment: therapeutic diphenylcyclopropenone sensitization with weekly scalp DPC. Total RNA came from unfractionated whole blood. The V gene end was trimmed by 6 bases and the J gene end by 5 bases; junction bases not matched to a gene: 10. Germline values: CDR1 DFQATT, CDR2 SNEGSKA (reference sequence). This CDR3 has 15 residues. Many counts were recorded for this clonotype. Antigen unknown.

The chain links TRBV20-1 to TRBJ2-3; 11 bases are a match to TRBD2. The sequencing used whole blood, collected in connection with sensitization to the hapten diphenylcyclopropenone (DPC). This sequence originates from a woman aged 45-59 years with alopecia areata. Some clones in this sample may be carry-over from other donors' samples. The CDR3 here is CSAYTPGLAVDTQYF. In DNA form, the CDR3 reads TGCAGTGCCTACACTCCGGGACTAGCGGTAGATACGCAGTATTTT.